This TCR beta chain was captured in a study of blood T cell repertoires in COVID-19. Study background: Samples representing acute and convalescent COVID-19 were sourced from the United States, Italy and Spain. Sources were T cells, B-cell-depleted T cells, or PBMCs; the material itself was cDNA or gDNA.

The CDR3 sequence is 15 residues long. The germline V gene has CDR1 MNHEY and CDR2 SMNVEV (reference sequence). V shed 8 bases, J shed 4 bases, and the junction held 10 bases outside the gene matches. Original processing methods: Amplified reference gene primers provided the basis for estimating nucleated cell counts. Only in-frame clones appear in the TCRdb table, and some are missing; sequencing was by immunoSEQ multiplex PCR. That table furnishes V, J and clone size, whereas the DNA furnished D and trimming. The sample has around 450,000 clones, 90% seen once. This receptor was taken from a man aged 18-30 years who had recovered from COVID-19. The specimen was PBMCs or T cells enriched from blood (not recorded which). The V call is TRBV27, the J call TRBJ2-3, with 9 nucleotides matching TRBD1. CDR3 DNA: TGTGCCAGCCTCCGTCAAACAGGGGGCGCAGATACGCAGTATTTT. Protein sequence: CASLRQTGGADTQYF.